A selection of T cell receptor beta chains follows, all from one sample in a study of blood T cell repertoires in COVID-19. TCRdb's copy holds only in-frame clones and misses some; the assay was immunoSEQ multiplex PCR. The sample carries some 160,000 clones, approximately 80% recorded once. Sequencing was done on a sample of peripheral blood. All receptors come from a woman aged 50 to 60 with acute or convalescent COVID-19. CDR3s include the opening cysteine and the closing phenylalanine or tryptophan. D genes are given only for firm matches. Size values are once, few and many counts, or a class for expanded clones, and some rows have none.

j_call clone_size v_call d_call cdr3_aa cdr3_nt
TRBJ1-1 . TRBV7-3 . CASSWRTVAAEAFF TGTGCCAGCAGCTGGAGGACGGTGGCCGCTGAAGCTTTCTTT
TRBJ2-2 . TRBV4-3 . CASSQERVTGELFF TGCGCCAGCAGCCAAGAACGGGTAACCGGGGAGCTGTTTTTT
TRBJ2-1 . TRBV3-1/TRBV3-2 TRBD1 CASSQGLSGQGNEQFF TGTGCCAGCAGCCAAGGTTTGTCGGGACAGGGGAATGAGCAGTTCTTC
TRBJ2-1 . TRBV5-4 TRBD1 CASRTGVGNEQFF TGTGCCAGCAGGACAGGGGTCGGCAATGAGCAGTTCTTC
TRBJ2-3 . TRBV11-2 TRBD2 CASSLMASGLTDTQYF TGTGCCAGCAGCTTAATGGCTAGCGGGCTTACAGATACGCAGTATTTT
TRBJ1-6 . TRBV4-3 . CASSQDRGSNSPLHF TGCGCCAGCAGCCAAGATAGAGGGAGTAATTCACCCCTCCACTTT
TRBJ2-1 once TRBV4-1 . CASSQEEGTYNEQFF TGCGCCAGCAGCCAAGAGGAGGGGACTTACAATGAGCAGTTCTTC
TRBJ1-2 . TRBV9 TRBD1 CASSTGGSYGYTF TGTGCCAGCAGTACAGGGGGGTCCTATGGCTACACCTTC
TRBJ1-4 . TRBV9 TRBD1 CASSEGPGTGGLANEKLFF TGTGCCAGCAGCGAGGGACCCGGGACAGGGGGCTTAGCTAATGAAAAACTGTTTTTT
TRBJ1-6 few TRBV7-8 . CASTVGGGSNSPLHF TGTGCCAGCACCGTAGGGGGGGGAAGTAATTCACCCCTCCACTTT
TRBJ2-3 once TRBV9 TRBD2 CASSVAIAGGSTDTQYF TGTGCCAGCAGCGTAGCTATAGCGGGGGGGAGCACAGATACGCAGTATTTT
TRBJ1-4 . TRBV7-9 TRBD1 CASSHGSGGNEKLFF TGTGCCAGCAGCCACGGATCAGGGGGGAATGAAAAACTGTTTTTT
TRBJ2-2 . TRBV3-1/TRBV3-2 TRBD2 CASSQDYPGLADDTGELFF TGTGCCAGCAGCCAAGATTATCCCGGTCTAGCGGATGACACCGGGGAGCTGTTTTTT
TRBJ1-5 . TRBV19 . CASTNRAQNQPQHF TGTGCCAGCACTAACAGGGCCCAAAATCAGCCCCAGCATTTT
TRBJ1-3 . TRBV28 . CASSSGQGNTIYF TGTGCCAGCAGTTCCGGACAGGGAAACACCATATATTTT
TRBJ2-2 . TRBV7-3 TRBD2 CASSQAGRTGELFF TGTGCCAGCAGCCAAGCGGGGCGCACCGGGGAGCTGTTTTTT
TRBJ1-5 . TRBV19 . CASHAVGSYQPQHF TGTGCCAGCCATGCGGTCGGGAGCTATCAGCCCCAGCATTTT
TRBJ2-2 . TRBV9 TRBD2 CASSGASGNTGELFF TGTGCCAGCAGCGGGGCTAGCGGGAACACCGGGGAGCTGTTTTTT
TRBJ1-4 . TRBV6-6 . CASTLSRGLNEKLFF TGTGCCAGCACGTTGTCCCGGGGGTTGAATGAAAAACTGTTTTTT
TRBJ2-2 once TRBV27 . CASSPPTPETGELFF TGTGCCAGCAGTCCTCCGACACCTGAAACCGGGGAGCTGTTTTTT
TRBJ2-7 . TRBV7-6 TRBD1 CASSRQGDYEQYF TGTGCCAGCAGTCGACAGGGGGACTACGAGCAGTACTTC
TRBJ1-4 few TRBV27 . CASSLSERGNEKLFF TGTGCCAGCAGTTTATCTGAGCGGGGTAACGAAAAACTGTTTTTT
TRBJ1-6 . TRBV30 . CAWSDGQPLHF TGTGCCTGGAGTGACGGACAGCCCCTCCACTTT
TRBJ2-3 . TRBV20-1 . CSAGSADTQYF TGCAGTGCTGGAAGCGCAGATACGCAGTATTTT
TRBJ1-2 . TRBV7-2 . CASSRTGYGYTF TGTGCCAGCAGCCGCACAGGGTATGGCTACACCTTC
TRBJ2-1 once TRBV11-3 TRBD1 CASSLTDREGEQFF TGTGCCAGCAGCTTGACCGACAGGGAAGGTGAGCAGTTCTTC
TRBJ2-3 . TRBV5-1 TRBD2 CASSLFVVGRGAGTDTQYF TGCGCCAGCAGCTTGTTCGTTGTCGGGCGGGGGGCCGGAACAGATACGCAGTATTTT
TRBJ1-2 . TRBV27 TRBD1 CASSWDRGNYGYTF TGTGCCAGCAGTTGGGACAGGGGAAATTATGGCTACACCTTC
TRBJ2-3 few TRBV10-1 . CASSESTSYTDTQYF TGCGCCAGCAGTGAGTCGACTTCATACACAGATACGCAGTATTTT
TRBJ2-7 . TRBV7-9 . CASSLRQVSYEQYF TGTGCCAGCAGCTTACGACAGGTCTCCTACGAGCAGTACTTC
TRBJ1-2 . TRBV18 . CASSSDRIYGYTF TGTGCCAGCTCATCGGACAGAATCTATGGCTACACCTTC
TRBJ1-6 . TRBV6-5 . CASTDRNSPLHF TGTGCCAGCACGGACAGAAATTCACCCCTCCACTTT
TRBJ2-7 . TRBV10-2 . CASSSGQGGSYEQYF TGCGCCAGCAGTTCAGGACAGGGAGGGTCCTACGAGCAGTACTTC
TRBJ2-1 few TRBV5-5 . CASSWAFEQFF TGTGCCAGCAGCTGGGCTTTCGAGCAGTTCTTC
TRBJ1-5 . TRBV27 TRBD1 CASSSDRGNQPQHF TGTGCCAGCAGTTCGGACAGGGGTAATCAGCCCCAGCATTTT